These T cell receptor beta chains were read from a single sample in a study of radiotherapy plus CTLA-4 blockade in lung cancer. Sequencing was performed with immunoSEQ multiplex PCR; in TCRdb, only in-frame clones are kept and a portion is missing. The data contain roughly 50,000 clones, 88% of them singletons. This specimen was peripheral blood, taken from a patient treated with radiotherapy plus ipilimumab. The receptors were sampled from a human donor with non-small cell lung cancer whose response to radiotherapy plus ipilimumab could not be evaluated. CDR3s include the opening cysteine and the closing phenylalanine or tryptophan. The D gene is left open where the match is weak. Size is omitted from some rows. Given values are once, few, many or a class for expanded clones.

v_gene: TRBV6-5
len: 14
d_gene: TRBD1
abundance: NA
j_gene: TRBJ1-4
CDR3aa: CASSSGTGNEKLFF
CDR3nt: TGTGCCAGCAGTTCCGGGACAGGGAATGAAAAACTGTTTTTT

v_gene: TRBV7-2
len: 13
d_gene: NA
abundance: NA
j_gene: TRBJ2-3
CDR3aa: CASSLAGGPTQYF
CDR3nt: TGTGCCAGCAGCTTGGCCGGGGGACCGACGCAGTATTTT

v_gene: TRBV18
len: 13
d_gene: TRBD1
abundance: NA
j_gene: TRBJ1-1
CDR3aa: CASSPAPDREAFF
CDR3nt: TGTGCCAGCTCACCGGCCCCGGACAGGGAGGCTTTCTTT

v_gene: TRBV29-1
len: 14
d_gene: NA
abundance: once
j_gene: TRBJ1-4
CDR3aa: CSVVSGTTNEKLFF
CDR3nt: TGCAGCGTTGTTTCAGGGACTACTAATGAAAAACTGTTTTTT

v_gene: TRBV6-6
len: 15
d_gene: NA
abundance: NA
j_gene: TRBJ1-4
CDR3aa: CASSFRDKANEKLFF
CDR3nt: TGTGCCAGCAGTTTCCGGGACAAGGCTAATGAAAAACTGTTTTTT

v_gene: TRBV28
len: 11
d_gene: NA
abundance: NA
j_gene: TRBJ1-3
CDR3aa: CASTSRSTIYF
CDR3nt: TGTGCCAGCACCTCCAGATCCACCATATATTTT

v_gene: TRBV7-9
len: 14
d_gene: NA
abundance: NA
j_gene: TRBJ1-1
CDR3aa: CASSSGFGDTEAFF
CDR3nt: TGTGCCAGCAGTTCAGGGTTTGGGGACACTGAAGCTTTCTTT

v_gene: TRBV28
len: 16
d_gene: NA
abundance: NA
j_gene: TRBJ2-1
CDR3aa: CASSQSLVNSYNEQFF
CDR3nt: TGTGCCAGCAGTCAGTCTCTAGTGAACTCCTACAATGAGCAGTTCTTC

v_gene: TRBV11-2
len: 16
d_gene: NA
abundance: NA
j_gene: TRBJ1-1
CDR3aa: CASSTRPTGITGEAFF
CDR3nt: TGTGCCAGCAGCACCCGACCTACAGGGATAACAGGTGAAGCTTTCTTT

v_gene: TRBV11-2
len: 15
d_gene: TRBD1
abundance: NA
j_gene: TRBJ1-1
CDR3aa: CASSKWGQGATEAFF
CDR3nt: TGTGCCAGCAGCAAATGGGGACAGGGGGCCACTGAAGCTTTCTTT

v_gene: TRBV19
len: 12
d_gene: NA
abundance: NA
j_gene: TRBJ2-2
CDR3aa: CASSIPTGELFF
CDR3nt: TGTGCCAGTAGTATTCCCACAGGGGAGCTGTTTTTT

v_gene: TRBV19
len: 13
d_gene: TRBD1
abundance: once
j_gene: TRBJ1-5
CDR3aa: CASSMNRGEPQHF
CDR3nt: TGTGCCAGTAGTATGAACAGGGGGGAGCCCCAGCATTTT

v_gene: TRBV4-1
len: 15
d_gene: TRBD2
abundance: NA
j_gene: TRBJ2-4
CDR3aa: CASSQDSGLKNIQYF
CDR3nt: TGCGCCAGCAGCCAAGATAGCGGGCTCAAAAACATTCAGTACTTC

v_gene: TRBV6-5
len: 14
d_gene: NA
abundance: NA
j_gene: TRBJ2-3
CDR3aa: CASSYPDSTDTQYF
CDR3nt: TGTGCCAGCAGTTACCCAGATAGCACAGATACGCAGTATTTT

v_gene: TRBV7-2
len: 14
d_gene: NA
abundance: NA
j_gene: TRBJ2-7
CDR3aa: CASSLMGRGDEQYF
CDR3nt: TGTGCCAGCAGCTTAATGGGCAGGGGCGACGAGCAGTACTTC